The 15 T cell receptor beta chains given below trace back to one sample, sequenced in a study of regulatory dendritic cells for organ transplantation. Here immunoSEQ multiplex PCR was the method, and the copy in TCRdb shows in-frame clones only, minus some. Altogether under 35,000 clones are present, roughly 89% being singletons, with the ten largest covering over 0.055%. The material sequenced was naive CD4+ T cells from blood. Subset denoted: CD45RA+ naive T cells. These receptors came from a human donor in good health.

Points on this clone: Germline and junction disagree at one end, which may indicate a read error. Additional DNA sequences in this sample encode the identical CDR3. CDR3 sequence reads: CASSPRDLGGGPNNYGYTF. For the CDR3, the DNA is TGTGCCAGCTCACCACGGGACCTCGGGGGCGGCCCAAACAACTATGGCTACACTTTC. This sequence joins TRBV18 and TRBJ1-2; possibly TRBD1 for D (6 bases). The CDR3 extends over 19 amino acids. Germline values: CDR1 KGHSH, CDR2 LQKENI.

The chain is built from TRBV27 and TRBJ2-6; the match to TRBD2 covers 11 bases. The CDR3 totals 19 residues. Unmatched junction bases numbered 10, after V lost 2 bases and J lost 4 bases. Germline-derived CDR1 and CDR2 are MNHEY and SMNVEV (reference sequence). CDR3: CASSLVYTSGSSGANVLTF. Written as DNA, the CDR3 is TGTGCCAGCAGTTTAGTTTACACTAGCGGGAGTTCAGGGGCCAACGTCCTGACTTTC.

About this clone: Distinct nucleotide sequences in the sample also encode this CDR3. This chain links TRBV30 with TRBJ2-1; D is perhaps TRBD2 (6 bases). CDR3 length equals 14 residues. V lost 4 bases and J 6 bases, leaving 16 bases between the germline ends. Germline V gives CDR1 GTSNPN, CDR2 SVGIG (reference sequence). CDR3 coding DNA: TGTGCCTGGACAGCCGGGCTAGCGTCCAATGAGCAGTTCTTC. Translation gives CAWTAGLASNEQFF.

The V and J genes are TRBV12-5 and TRBJ2-1; TRBD1 matches at 10 bases. J was trimmed by 8 bases and V by 7 bases; bases with no gene match: 8. The CDR3 runs to 14 residues. Germline V gene data show CDR1 as LGHNT and CDR2 as FRNRAP. CDR3 protein: CASAPGQGSYEQFF. The CDR3 coding sequence is TGTGCTAGTGCCCCGGGACAGGGGTCGTATGAGCAGTTCTTC.

This clone occurred once. The chain is built from TRBV28 and TRBJ1-2; 12 bases agree with TRBD1. The CDR3 spans 15 residues. Germline CDR1 and CDR2: MDHEN and SYDVKM. V gave up 6 bases and J gave up 8 bases; unmatched junction bases: 10. CDR3 DNA sequence: TGTGCCAGCAGGTCCGCGGGACAGGGGGCTGGGGGCTACACCTTC. Protein product: CASRSAGQGAGGYTF.

J is TRBJ1-1 and V is TRBV7-2; 8 bases are a match to TRBD1. The germline gives CDR1 SGHTA, CDR2 FQGNSA. There are 19 residues in the CDR3. The ends lost 0 bases at V and 2 bases at J; junction bases unmatched: 14. CDR3 sequence: CASSLAFPRQGTLNTEAFF. The CDR3 DNA reads as TGTGCCAGCAGCTTAGCGTTTCCGCGACAGGGGACCCTTAACACTGAAGCTTTCTTT.

The chain links TRBV28 to TRBJ1-1; D unresolved. Per germline, CDR1 MDHEN and CDR2 SYDVKM. The CDR3 loop spans 16 amino acids. V lost 7 bases and J 5 bases, leaving 23 bases between the germline ends. The CDR3 sequence is CASTWTAGRMRTEAFF. The CDR3 DNA reads as TGTGCCAGCACCTGGACGGCAGGACGTATGAGGACTGAAGCTTTCTTT.

The chain is built from TRBV7-8 and TRBJ2-7; the D is unclear. Germline values: CDR1 SGHVS, CDR2 FQNEAQ. The germline V and J ends were trimmed by 6 bases and 0 bases, with 15 bases remaining between them. The CDR3 extends over 15 amino acids. CDR3: CASRLRARSSYEQYF. CDR3 sequence (DNA): TGTGCCAGCAGACTCCGAGCGAGAAGCTCCTACGAGCAGTACTTC.

The CDR3 nucleotides are TGTGCCAGCAAGGGGGGGATCGTCTCTGGAAACACCATATATTTT. Translated: CASKGGIVSGNTIYF. The V gene is TRBV2, the J gene TRBJ1-3; D possibly corresponds to TRBD1 (6 bases). The V end was cut by 7 bases, the J end by 0 bases, with 13 bases between. The germline V gene encodes CDR1 SNHLY and CDR2 FYNNEI. This CDR3 has 15 residues.

This sequence joins TRBV30 and TRBJ2-1; TRBD2 matches 9 bases. With V trimmed by 5 bases and J by 8 bases, 10 bases remained unmatched. CDR1 and CDR2 from the germline V gene are GTSNPN and SVGIG (reference sequence). This CDR3 spans 14 amino acids. CDR3 nucleotide sequence: TGTGCCTGGGGCGGTCGCGGGAGGGCCTATGAGCAGTTCTTC. Translating gives CAWGGRGRAYEQFF.

The rearrangement uses TRBV7-2 and TRBJ1-2; perhaps TRBD1 as D (6 bases). The CDR3 length is 12 residues. V dropped 5 bases and J dropped 4 bases, with 8 bases sitting between them. Germline V lookup: CDR1 SGHTA, CDR2 FQGNSA. The CDR3 reads CASSRDTYGYTF. The CDR3 nucleotides are TGTGCCAGCAGCCGGGACACCTATGGCTACACCTTC.

This chain connects TRBV27 to TRBJ1-3; no clear D. The V gene's germline CDR1 is MNHEY and CDR2 SMNVEV (reference sequence). The CDR3 is made up of 15 amino acids. V was clipped by 4 bases and J by 2 bases, with 12 bases between them. CDR3 nucleotides: TGTGCCAGCAGTTCCCAAGGCTTTCCTGGAAACACCATATATTTT. Translating gives CASSSQGFPGNTIYF.

The J gene is TRBJ2-1, the V gene TRBV15, with 12 bases identical to TRBD2. This CDR3 has 20 residues. The V segment lost 8 bases and the J segment 7 bases; nucleotides outside the gene matches: 24. Germline V CDR1 and CDR2: LNHNV, YYDKDF (reference sequence). CDR3 DNA: TGTGCCACCCGACTCAGGGAGGTGCGACTAGCGGGAGACATTGAGAATGAGCAGTTCTTC. Its protein product is CATRLREVRLAGDIENEQFF.

The rearrangement joins TRBV19 to TRBJ1-2; D might be TRBD1 (5 bases). The CDR3 contains 16 residues. Germline V gene data show CDR1 as LNHDA and CDR2 as SQIVND (reference sequence). The V and J ends lost 7 bases and 6 bases respectively, with 24 bases between them. The CDR3 loop reads CASTSPGFLFVDGYTF. The CDR3, as DNA: TGTGCCAGTACTTCACCAGGGTTCCTCTTTGTCGATGGCTACACCTTC.

This clone turned up a few times. The chain links TRBV12-5 to TRBJ1-2; no reliable D call. Trimming left V 6 bases short and J 2 bases short, with 7 bases between. Germline V CDR1 and CDR2: LGHNT, FRNRAP. This CDR3 region has 12 residues. In DNA, the CDR3 is TGTGCTAGTGGGGCGGGGAACTATGGCTACACCTTC. It yields the protein CASGAGNYGYTF.